The 22 T cell receptor beta chains in this list originate from one sample, sequenced in a study of human T cells and chemical hapten exposure. Each CDR3 protein is one row after TCRdb ran MiXCR on the RACE reads. Among roughly 360,000 distinct CDR3 sequences listed, 4.8% were seen once. Time point denoted: patch test 1, 2 weeks after DPC sensitization. Stated treatment: therapeutic diphenylcyclopropenone sensitization with weekly scalp DPC. Sample: whole blood, taken in connection with sensitization to the hapten diphenylcyclopropenone (DPC). Receptors originate from a woman aged 50 to 60 with alopecia areata. Some clones in this sample may be carry-over from other donors' samples.

Ten or more counts support this clonotype. The chain joins TRBV11-2 to TRBJ1-2, with D possibly TRBD1 on 5 matching bases. The CDR3 extends over 14 amino acids. The germline CDR1 and CDR2 sequences are SGHAT and FQNNGV. V shed 3 bases and J shed 8 bases, with 16 bases lying between them. Written as DNA, the CDR3 is TGTGCCAGCAGCTTCATCGACAGAGGCTACGGCTACACCTTC. Protein: CASSFIDRGYGYTF.

This clonotype occurred many times. This rearrangement joins TRBV7-9 to TRBJ2-2, with D possibly matching TRBD1 (6 bases). CDR1 and CDR2 from the germline V gene are SEHNR and FQNEAQ (reference sequence). The CDR3 has 15 residues. V was cut by 6 bases and J by 1 base, with 12 bases left in between. CDR3 sequence: CASRSGHLNTGELFF. CDR3 nucleotides: TGTGCCAGCAGATCGGGACACTTGAACACCGGGGAGCTGTTTTTT.

This clonotype was picked up many times. V usage is TRBV9 and J usage is TRBJ2-6, with 16 nucleotides matching TRBD2. This CDR3 spans 18 amino acids. The germline V gene has CDR1 SGDLS and CDR2 YYNGEE. J was trimmed by 4 bases and V by 4 bases; bases with no gene match: 5. DNA for the CDR3: TGTGCCAGCAGCCCGGGACTAGCGGGAGGGTCAGGGGCCAACGTCCTGACTTTC. Protein: CASSPGLAGGSGANVLTF.

This clonotype was seen ten or more times. V usage is TRBV5-4 and J usage is TRBJ2-3, with D uncertain. CDR1 and CDR2 from the germline V gene are SGHNT and YYREEE (reference sequence). Trimming pared 3 bases from V and 0 bases from J, leaving 14 bases between. The CDR3 is 16 residues long. The CDR3 DNA follows: TGTGCCAGCAGCTACCTATCCCGGTCTAGCACAGATACGCAGTATTTT. This gives the protein CASSYLSRSSTDTQYF.

This chain connects TRBV10-2 to TRBJ2-3, with 7 bases matching TRBD2. V gave up 3 bases and J gave up 6 bases; unmatched junction bases: 15. Germline CDR1 reads WSHSY; CDR2 reads SAAADI. The CDR3 loop spans 17 amino acids. In DNA, the CDR3 is TGCGCCAGCAGTGATGGGCAGCGGGGCGCCCGGACGGATACGCAGTATTTT. Translation gives CASSDGQRGARTDTQYF.

This clonotype was counted between two and nine times. This chain links TRBV2 with TRBJ2-2; maybe TRBD2 (5 bases). V was shortened by 4 bases and J by 1 base, with 13 bases between the two germline ends. CDR1 is SNHLY and CDR2 is FYNNEI in the germline V gene. The length of the CDR3 is 16 residues. The CDR3 reads CASSARLLLNTGELFF. CDR3 coding DNA: TGTGCCAGCAGTGCCCGACTACTGCTGAACACCGGGGAGCTGTTTTTT.

V and J are TRBV4-3 and TRBJ1-3; D is uncertain. The V gene lost 4 bases and the J gene lost 0 bases, with 13 bases spanning the gap. Germline loops: CDR1 LGHNA, CDR2 YSLEER. This CDR3 has 16 amino acids. In DNA form, the CDR3 reads TGCGCCAGCAGCCCCTCTGGACTGAACTCTGGAAACACCATATATTTT. This codes for CASSPSGLNSGNTIYF.

This clonotype has ten or more counts. The CDR3 DNA follows: TGCGCCAGCAGCTTGGATGGAGCCACCTATGGCTACACCTTC. It translates to CASSLDGATYGYTF. The chain employs TRBV5-1 and TRBJ1-2; D is unclear. Looked up from germline, CDR1 is SGHRS and CDR2 is YFSETQ. This CDR3 is built from 14 residues. Trimming removed 0 bases at V and 4 bases at J, with 10 bases between.

This clonotype has only a few counts. The V and J genes are TRBV20-1 and TRBJ2-3; 10 bases fit TRBD1. Trimming removed 2 bases from V and 4 bases from J; junction bases left unmatched: 9. The CDR3 sequence is 16 residues long. The V gene's germline CDR1 is DFQATT and CDR2 SNEGSKA (reference sequence). The CDR3 DNA reads as TGCAGTGCTAGACATCGGACAGGGGGAGTTGCAGATACGCAGTATTTT. It encodes CSARHRTGGVADTQYF.

This clonotype came up many times. This chain connects TRBV2 to TRBJ1-6; D is uncertain. The V end was cut by 8 bases, the J end by 7 bases, with 15 bases between. This CDR3 contains 14 residues. Germline lookup yields CDR1 SNHLY and CDR2 FYNNEI. CDR3 sequence: CASQTQSPNSPLHF. CDR3 sequence (DNA): TGTGCCAGCCAAACGCAGAGTCCAAATTCACCCCTCCACTTT.

There are many counts of this clonotype. The chain has TRBV25-1 and TRBJ2-7, with 8 nucleotides matching TRBD2. The CDR3 has 13 residues. Germline lookup yields CDR1 MGHDK and CDR2 SYGVNS. V was pared by 6 bases and J by 2 bases, with 3 bases of the junction left unmatched. For the CDR3, the DNA is TGTGCCAGCAGGGGTAGCGGGACCTACGAGCAGTACTTC. Translated: CASRGSGTYEQYF.

This clonotype was detected a few times. The rearrangement joins TRBV25-1 to TRBJ2-5, with D unresolved. CDR1 is MGHDK and CDR2 is SYGVNS in the germline V gene. The CDR3 extends over 10 amino acids. Trimming shortened V by 8 bases and J by 7 bases, and 8 bases separated the two germline ends. CDR3 sequence: CASGIGTQYF. The CDR3 DNA is TGTGCCAGCGGGATCGGGACCCAGTACTTC.

This clonotype was detected many times. The rearrangement links TRBV6-2 or TRBV6-3 to TRBJ2-1, with a tentative D call TRBD2 (5 bases). This CDR3 region has 13 residues. V was trimmed by 6 bases and J by 10 bases, leaving 16 bases between them. Germline CDR1 is MNHEY and CDR2 is SVGEGT. The DNA for the CDR3 is TGTGCCAGCAGGACGGACTCACTCTCGGAGCAGTTCTTC. It is translated as CASRTDSLSEQFF.

This clonotype was observed a handful of times. This chain joins TRBV5-4 and TRBJ2-1; TRBD2 matches 8 bases. After removal of 2 bases from V and 2 bases from J, the junction contained 3 bases not matched to a gene. Germline CDR1 reads SGHNT; CDR2 reads YYREEE (reference sequence). This CDR3 region has 15 residues. Written as DNA, the CDR3 is TGTGCCAGCAGCTTTTATAGCGGGACCTACAATGAGCAGTTCTTC. Translated, it gives CASSFYSGTYNEQFF. The full variable domain, completed using reference TRBV5-4 and TRBJ2-1, is ETGVTQSPTHLIKTRGQQVTLRCSSQSGHNTVSWYQQALGQGPQFIFQYYREEENGRGNFPPRFSGLQFPNYSSELNVNALELDDSALYLCASSFYSGTYNEQFFGPGTRLTVL.

This clonotype was counted ten times or more. The rearrangement joins TRBV6-1 to TRBJ2-2; D gene unclear. The CDR3 extends over 9 amino acids. Trimming pared 10 bases from V and 4 bases from J, leaving 1 base between. CDR1 is MNHNS and CDR2 is SASEGT in the germline V gene. CDR3 bases: TGTGCCACCACCGGGGAGCTGTTTTTT. It encodes CATTGELFF.

This clonotype was picked up a small number of times. V gene TRBV6-5 combines with J gene TRBJ1-5, with a weak D call TRBD1 (6 bases). Germline lookup yields CDR1 MNHEY and CDR2 SVGAGI. The ends were cut back, 9 bases at V and 4 bases at J, with 19 bases in the middle. The CDR3 is made up of 15 amino acids. CDR3 loop: CASGVGGGRNQPQHF. The CDR3 nucleotides read TGTGCCAGTGGGGTAGGGGGGGGAAGGAATCAGCCCCAGCATTTT.

This clonotype was picked up a small number of times. The chain carries TRBV7-2 and TRBJ2-3; D possibly uses TRBD1 or TRBD2 (5 bases each). V was cut by 5 bases and J by 1 base, with 16 bases left in between. CDR3 length: 16 amino acids. Germline CDR1 and CDR2: SGHTA and FQGNSA. The CDR3 sequence: CASSPSGPLGTDTQYF. CDR3 nucleotides: TGTGCCAGCAGCCCCTCGGGGCCCCTCGGCACAGATACGCAGTATTTT.

The table lists this clonotype with a few counts. The CDR3 carries no conserved terminal phenylalanine or tryptophan, so it likely arises from a read error. This chain joins TRBV28 and TRBJ2-3; 8 nucleotides align to TRBD1. This CDR3 contains 14 residues. The V gene end was trimmed by 6 bases and the J gene end by 4 bases; junction bases not matched to a gene: 6. Per germline, CDR1 MDHEN and CDR2 SYDVKM. CDR3 sequence: CASRPQGDADTQYS. The CDR3 DNA reads TGTGCCAGCAGGCCACAGGGGGACGCAGATACGCAGTATTCT.

This clonotype occurred a few times. CDR3 protein: CASSPSGSSYNSPLHF. The CDR3 DNA reads TGTGCCAGCAGCCCCAGCGGGAGCTCCTATAATTCACCCCTCCACTTT. This chain joins TRBV6-6 and TRBJ1-6, with D unclear. The CDR3 extends over 16 amino acids. The ends were cut back, 6 bases at V and 0 bases at J, with 12 bases in the middle. Germline loops: CDR1 MNHNY, CDR2 SVGAGI (reference sequence).

This clonotype was seen only a few times. The rearrangement uses TRBV2 and TRBJ2-6; tentatively, D is TRBD1 or TRBD2 (5 bases each). Trimming removed 6 bases at V and 0 bases at J, with 15 bases between. Per the germline V gene, CDR1 is SNHLY and CDR2 is FYNNEI. The CDR3 consists of 17 residues. The CDR3: CASSRDAVSSGANVLTF. DNA for the CDR3: TGTGCCAGCAGCCGGGACGCGGTATCCTCTGGGGCCAACGTCCTGACTTTC. The full variable domain, with the rest looked up from reference TRBV2 and TRBJ2-6, is EPEVTQTPSHQVTQMGQEVILRCVPISNHLYFYWYRQILGQKVEFLVSFYNNEISEKSEIFDDQFSVERPDGSNFTLKIRSTKLEDSAMYFCASSRDAVSSGANVLTFGAGSRLTVL.

This clonotype was seen a few times. The genes are TRBV2 and TRBJ1-2; TRBD1 is a possible D gene (5 bases). The CDR3 is 14 amino acids. Germline CDR1 reads SNHLY; CDR2 reads FYNNEI. V lost 5 bases, J lost 0 bases, and 10 bases lay in between. The CDR3 reads CASSQTDTNYGYTF. The CDR3 nucleotides are TGTGCCAGCAGTCAGACAGACACTAACTATGGCTACACCTTC.

The sample holds many counts of this clonotype. The rearrangement joins TRBV7-9 to TRBJ2-3; 10 bases are shared with TRBD2. CDR3 length equals 17 residues. Germline lookup yields CDR1 SEHNR and CDR2 FQNEAQ (reference sequence). J lost 6 bases, V lost 4 bases, and 13 bases had no gene match. DNA for the CDR3: TGTGCCAGCAGCTCCAACCTAGCGGGGGCGCGCGTGGATACGCAGTATTTT. Protein product: CASSSNLAGARVDTQYF.